These 15 T cell receptor beta chains were sequenced from one sample in a study of blood T cell repertoires in COVID-19. The data were produced by immunoSEQ multiplex PCR, yet TCRdb's version contains in-frame clones alone and is incomplete. The sample lists 390,000 or so clones; roughly four fifths were seen once. Material for sequencing was PBMCs or T cells enriched from blood (not recorded which). The receptors here all came from a woman aged 50 to 60 who had recovered from COVID-19.

This sequence joins TRBV3-1 (or the pseudogene TRBV3-2) and TRBJ1-2; tentative D call: TRBD1 (6 bases). Germline V gives CDR1 LGHDT, CDR2 YNNKEL (reference sequence). The CDR3 consists of 16 residues. V lost 1 base and J 7 bases, leaving 19 bases between the germline ends. CDR3 nucleotides: TGTGCCAGCAGCCAAGGCCCTTCGTGGGGGCCCTCTGGCTACACCTTC. Translating gives CASSQGPSWGPSGYTF.

J is TRBJ2-6 and V is TRBV5-1; 9 positions match TRBD1. The trim removed 2 bases at V and 2 bases at J, leaving 2 bases unmatched. The germline V gene encodes CDR1 SGHRS and CDR2 YFSETQ. This CDR3 contains 16 residues. CDR3 in DNA: TGCGCCAGCAGCTTTACAGGGGGCGCTGGGGCCAACGTCCTGACTTTC. Amino acid sequence: CASSFTGGAGANVLTF.

V gene TRBV12-3 or TRBV12-4 combines with J gene TRBJ1-5; unclear D gene. The CDR3 sequence is 13 residues long. V lost 4 bases, J lost 7 bases, and 11 bases lay in between. The CDR3 DNA follows: TGTGCCAGCAGTTCGGCAGACAAACAGCCCCAGCATTTT. Amino acids: CASSSADKQPQHF.

A single count supports this clone. The chain recombines TRBV2 with TRBJ1-3; D perhaps matches TRBD1 (5 bases). Germline V gives CDR1 SNHLY, CDR2 FYNNEI. This CDR3 contains 18 residues. V shed 2 bases and J shed 0 bases, with 17 bases lying between them. CDR3 nucleotide sequence: TGTGCCAGCAGTGAACGTCTAGCGGGACTACTCTCTGGAAACACCATATATTTT. This codes for CASSERLAGLLSGNTIYF.

The chain employs TRBV5-1 and TRBJ1-4, with TRBD1 as a possible D gene (5 bases). There are 16 residues in the CDR3. V was cut by 0 bases and J by 8 bases, with 17 bases left in between. The germline CDR1 and CDR2 sequences are SGHRS and YFSETQ. This CDR3 reads CASSLAVGGALEKLFF. CDR3 DNA sequence: TGCGCCAGCAGCTTGGCCGTGGGGGGAGCGCTCGAAAAACTGTTTTTT.

The genes are TRBV5-1 and TRBJ2-1; TRBD2 aligns across 13 bases. The ends lost 3 bases at V and 1 base at J; junction bases unmatched: 16. Germline CDR1 reads SGHRS; CDR2 reads YFSETQ. This CDR3 has 21 residues. DNA of the CDR3: TGCGCCAGCAGCTCCCGACAACTAGCGGGAGGGTCGCGTCGGTCCTACAATGAGCAGTTCTTC. As protein: CASSSRQLAGGSRRSYNEQFF.

This clone showed up just once. This rearrangement joins TRBV27 to TRBJ1-6; 8 bases line up with TRBD1. V trimming: 5 bases; J trimming: 13 bases; junction bases outside the gene matches: 16. Germline V CDR1 and CDR2: MNHEY, SMNVEV (reference sequence). CDR3 size: 16 residues. The CDR3 DNA reads as TGTGCCAGCAGTCTAAAAACCGGGACAGGCTTCAGGCCCCTCCACTTT. Its translation: CASSLKTGTGFRPLHF.

The table lists this clone with a count of one. The gene calls are TRBV28 and TRBJ1-1; D not certain. The CDR3 is made up of 13 amino acids. The germline CDR1 and CDR2 sequences are MDHEN and SYDVKM. The V end lost 3 bases, the J end lost 5 bases, and 10 bases lay between the germline ends. The CDR3, as DNA: TGTGCCAGCAGTTTGCAGGCGTTGACTGAAGCTTTCTTT. Amino acid sequence: CASSLQALTEAFF.

V is TRBV10-3 and J is TRBJ1-1, with 11 bases lining up with TRBD1. J lost 8 bases, V lost 6 bases, and 11 bases had no gene match. The CDR3 has 15 residues. Germline values: CDR1 ENHRY, CDR2 SYGVKD. Written as DNA, the CDR3 is TGTGCCATCAGAATCGGGACAGGGGGGCTTTCGGAAGCTTTCTTT. Amino acids: CAIRIGTGGLSEAFF.

V and J are TRBV14 and TRBJ2-1; D is unresolved. The V gene's germline CDR1 is SGHDN and CDR2 FVKESK. This CDR3 is built from 16 residues. V was clipped by 0 bases and J by 4 bases, with 13 bases between them. The CDR3 DNA is TGTGCCAGCAGCCAAGATCAAATAGCCGGTTACAATGAGCAGTTCTTC. Translation gives CASSQDQIAGYNEQFF.

The chain employs TRBV7-9 and TRBJ1-2, with a possible D match to TRBD1 (5 bases). This CDR3 is built from 13 residues. Germline V gene data show CDR1 as SEHNR and CDR2 as FQNEAQ (reference sequence). The V end was cut by 7 bases, the J end by 5 bases, with 14 bases between. The CDR3 spells CASIAAGGYGYTF. CDR3 nucleotides: TGTGCCAGCATCGCGGCGGGGGGTTATGGCTACACCTTC.

This sequence joins TRBV4-2 and TRBJ1-2; TRBD1 matches 9 bases. After removal of 0 bases from V and 3 bases from J, the junction contained 11 bases not matched to a gene. CDR3 length: 18 amino acids. Germline CDR1 is LGHNA and CDR2 is YNFKEQ. The DNA of the CDR3 is TGTGCCAGCAGCCAAGATCTCACAGGGGGCGTCTCCTACTATGGCTACACCTTC. It encodes CASSQDLTGGVSYYGYTF.

The gene calls are TRBV25-1 and TRBJ2-3; D gene uncertain. Germline CDR1 reads MGHDK; CDR2 reads SYGVNS. This CDR3 is 15 amino acids long. Trimming removed 3 bases at V and 2 bases at J, with 12 bases between. This chain's CDR3 is CASSDPDISTDTQYF. CDR3 nucleotides: TGTGCCAGCAGTGACCCCGACATCTCCACAGATACGCAGTATTTT.

This sequence joins TRBV4-2 and TRBJ1-6; 9 nucleotides line up with TRBD1. CDR1 LGHNA and CDR2 YNFKEQ come from the germline V gene. With V trimmed by 6 bases and J by 7 bases, 7 bases remained unmatched. The CDR3 spans 15 residues. CDR3 bases: TGTGCCAGCAGTAGTTCGGGACAGGGAAATTCACCCCTCCACTTT. Translating it yields CASSSSGQGNSPLHF.

This chain connects TRBV7-2 to TRBJ1-1; 7 bases align to TRBD1. CDR1 is SGHTA and CDR2 is FQGNSA in the germline V gene. The CDR3 has 18 residues. V gave up 2 bases and J gave up 0 bases; unmatched junction bases: 12. Here the CDR3 DNA reads TGTGCCAGCAGCTTAAACTTTTGGGACAGCGAAATGAACACTGAAGCTTTCTTT. This translates into CASSLNFWDSEMNTEAFF.